This T cell receptor (beta chain) is from a study of T cell changes during pregnancy in multiple sclerosis. This CDR3 has 15 amino acids. Trimming cost V 0 bases and J 2 bases, with 10 bases left between them. CDR1 LNHNV and CDR2 YYDKDF come from the germline V gene (reference sequence). Data came from immunoSEQ multiplex PCR; TCRdb stores just in-frame clones and leaves some out. The sample holds around 60,000 clones; around 90% are singletons and the top ten take approximately 1.5%. This clone was found a few times. This receptor was taken from a female donor with multiple sclerosis, enrolled in a pregnancy study. The sequenced sample was peripheral blood, obtained in the second trimester of pregnancy. J is TRBJ2-5 and V is TRBV15, with D unclear. The CDR3 DNA reads TGTGCCACCAGCAGAGACAGAGGTGGGCAAGAGACCCAGTACTTC. This translates into CATSRDRGGQETQYF.